A selection of T cell receptor beta chains follows, all from one sample in a study of blood T cell repertoires in COVID-19. The protocol was immunoSEQ multiplex PCR, while the TCRdb copy is restricted to in-frame clones and leaves out a portion. The data show around 54,000 clones, roughly 76% seen once. The source material was peripheral blood. Source of these receptors: a woman aged 55-75 years with acute or convalescent COVID-19. The CDR3 runs from the conserved cysteine through the conserved F or W. D genes are given only for firm matches. For some rows the clone size is stated as once, few or many, or as a class when expanded; others skip it.

V gene,D gene,clone size,J gene,CDR3 protein
TRBV2,NA,NA,TRBJ1-4,CASSESGPGSEKLFF
TRBV29-1,TRBD1,few,TRBJ1-2,CSVCKGRGQNYANYGYTF
TRBV19,TRBD1,NA,TRBJ1-2,CASGGQGNYGYTF
TRBV5-1,NA,NA,TRBJ1-2,CASSLGEVFDGYTF
TRBV9,TRBD2,NA,TRBJ2-3,CASSTGGSWSTDTQYF
TRBV7-2,NA,NA,TRBJ1-5,CASSRSGNQPQHF
TRBV5-8,NA,NA,TRBJ1-5,CASSLQGHSNQPQHF
TRBV19,TRBD1,NA,TRBJ1-4,CASRTGGTNEKLFF
TRBV30,NA,NA,TRBJ2-7,CAWSVHETGEQYF
TRBV28,NA,NA,TRBJ1-1,CASNPGGMNTEAFF
TRBV14,NA,NA,TRBJ1-2,CASSQRQANYGYTF
TRBV7-3,TRBD2,once,TRBJ2-2,CASSPSGRNTGELFF
TRBV3-1/TRBV3-2,TRBD1,NA,TRBJ1-2,CASSLRDRGGYTF
TRBV9,NA,NA,TRBJ1-2,CASSVGRTSRGYTF
TRBV4-1,NA,once,TRBJ1-6,CASSQLQTISYNSPLHF
TRBV5-1,TRBD1,NA,TRBJ1-5,CASSPGQDPSPQHF
TRBV29-1,NA,NA,TRBJ2-3,CSVGRSLGDTQYF
TRBV9,TRBD1,NA,TRBJ1-6,CASSAGTADGSPLHF
TRBV4-1,NA,once,TRBJ1-5,CASSQVSGGQPQHF
TRBV6-5,NA,NA,TRBJ1-4,CASSYSQGDEKLFF
TRBV15,NA,NA,TRBJ1-4,CATSARLATNEKLFF
TRBV28,TRBD1,once,TRBJ2-7,CASSFRGLRYEQYF
TRBV5-5,TRBD1,once,TRBJ1-2,CASSWGQGGTGYGYTF
TRBV5-6,NA,NA,TRBJ1-3,CASSLGLSGNTIYF
TRBV7-9,NA,NA,TRBJ2-3,CASSPAGDTQYF
TRBV30,TRBD2,NA,TRBJ2-5,CGGSGSGATQYF
TRBV11-2,NA,few,TRBJ2-7,CASSLDWGGPYEQYF
TRBV29-1,TRBD1,NA,TRBJ2-7,CSVEDRMNEQYF
TRBV5-6,TRBD1,once,TRBJ2-7,CASSLTGGTGSYEQYF
TRBV7-3,TRBD2,NA,TRBJ2-3,CASSPLAGEPDTQYF
TRBV6-4,TRBD1,NA,TRBJ1-5,CASSVQGGIVLYSNQPQHF
TRBV6-2/TRBV6-3,TRBD1,NA,TRBJ1-2,CASSPGQGGGYTF
TRBV5-1,TRBD2,NA,TRBJ2-1,CASSQTSGVYNEQFF
TRBV28,NA,NA,TRBJ1-2,CASGGGERGYTF
TRBV28,TRBD1,NA,TRBJ2-7,CATIPTGGAGFGYEQYF
TRBV12-3/TRBV12-4,NA,NA,TRBJ1-2,CASSSTQNYGYTF
TRBV28,NA,NA,TRBJ1-3,CASQSAGSGNTIYF
TRBV7-2,TRBD2,NA,TRBJ2-7,CASSLGNGRKEQYF
TRBV7-9,TRBD2,NA,TRBJ2-7,CASSNGGLAYEQYF
TRBV28,NA,NA,TRBJ1-4,CASRPQGAANEKLFF
TRBV3-1/TRBV3-2,NA,NA,TRBJ1-4,CASSQGTPGVTTNEKLFF
TRBV5-1,NA,NA,TRBJ2-7,CASTLGGRGYEQYF
TRBV3-1/TRBV3-2,NA,NA,TRBJ2-5,CASSQVRGVQETQYF
TRBV19,NA,once,TRBJ1-5,CASLNQPQHF
TRBV6-5,TRBD1,NA,TRBJ1-1,CASSHFGQGATEAFF
TRBV27,NA,NA,TRBJ1-3,CASSLSEEGNTIYF
TRBV3-1/TRBV3-2,TRBD1,NA,TRBJ1-2,CASSQTGYGYTF
TRBV3-1/TRBV3-2,NA,NA,TRBJ2-2,CASSQPANPGELFF
TRBV14,NA,NA,TRBJ1-3,CASSQDGRGGNTIYF
TRBV30,NA,NA,TRBJ1-1,CAWSEGSEAFF
TRBV9,NA,NA,TRBJ2-3,CASSVEDRRADTQYF